The T cell receptor (beta chain) under discussion was sequenced for a study of blood T cell repertoires in COVID-19. As for the study in general: Both acute and convalescent COVID-19 samples were obtained from the United States, Italy and Spain. From T cells, B-cell-depleted T cells, or PBMCs came the material, which was cDNA or gDNA.

Per the study methods: The authors estimated nucleated cell counts from reference gene primer amplification. Clones were read by immunoSEQ multiplex PCR, and TCRdb kept only the in-frame ones, dropping some. For V, J and clone size, that table is used; D and trimming come from the DNA. Of more than 200,000 clones in the sample, 80% to 90% were seen once. In this sample, this clone turned up a few times. The V end lost 0 bases, the J end lost 0 bases, and 6 bases lay between the germline ends. The CDR3 is 15 residues long. The germline gives CDR1 SGHDT, CDR2 YYEEEE. This chain connects TRBV5-6 to TRBJ2-2; D gene unclear. The sequenced material came from peripheral blood. This TCR was sampled from a man aged 55 to 70 with acute or convalescent COVID-19. This chain's CDR3 is CASSLGRTNTGELFF. The CDR3 nucleotides are TGTGCCAGCAGCTTGGGGCGGACGAACACCGGGGAGCTGTTTTTT.